Presented here are 25 T cell receptor beta chains from one specimen sequenced in a study of blood T cell repertoires in COVID-19. Here immunoSEQ multiplex PCR was the method, and the copy in TCRdb shows in-frame clones only, minus some. The sample holds some 370,000 clones, 85% to 90% seen once. The specimen was peripheral blood. Receptor source: a man younger than 35 with active or convalescent COVID-19.

The sample holds one count of this clone. The chain is built from TRBV7-9 and TRBJ2-3, with a weak D call TRBD2 (6 bases). The CDR3 has 14 amino acids. The germline CDR1 and CDR2 sequences are SEHNR and FQNEAQ (reference sequence). Trimming left V 7 bases short and J 10 bases short, with 21 bases between. The CDR3 here is CASKTSGWESSQYF. For the CDR3, the DNA is TGTGCCAGCAAAACAAGCGGGTGGGAGTCGTCGCAGTATTTT.

The genes are TRBV6-6 and TRBJ1-1; weak D call: TRBD1 (5 bases). Trimming took 3 bases from V and 1 from J, leaving 15 bases between them. This CDR3 contains 16 residues. Germline V gene sequence: CDR1 MNHNY, CDR2 SVGAGI (reference sequence). CDR3: CASSYSRGTANTEAFF. The CDR3 DNA reads TGTGCCAGCAGTTATTCTCGCGGGACGGCGAACACTGAAGCTTTCTTT.

This chain's CDR3 is CASSQEDRLGNQPQHF. Written as DNA, the CDR3 is TGTGCCAGCAGCCAAGAAGACAGATTAGGCAATCAGCCCCAGCATTTT. J is TRBJ1-5 and V is TRBV4-2, with TRBD1 as a possible D gene (5 bases). This CDR3 has 16 amino acids. Germline CDR1 and CDR2: LGHNA and YNFKEQ. V was shortened by 0 bases and J by 2 bases, with 11 bases between the two germline ends.

The genes are TRBV3-1 (or the pseudogene TRBV3-2) and TRBJ2-4, with 10 bases matching TRBD2. Germline assignment: CDR1 LGHDT and CDR2 YNNKEL (reference sequence). Trimming removed 4 bases from V and 6 bases from J; junction bases left unmatched: 15. There are 18 residues in the CDR3. Here the CDR3 reads CASSPRSSLAGGGNIQYF. As DNA, the CDR3 is TGTGCCAGCAGCCCCCGATCGTCGTTAGCGGGAGGAGGAAACATTCAGTACTTC.

V gene TRBV11-3 combines with J gene TRBJ2-1, with 8 bases aligning to TRBD1. The CDR3 is 16 residues long. Looked up from germline, CDR1 is SGHNT and CDR2 is YENEEA. V lost 1 base to trimming and J lost 6 bases; unmatched junction nucleotides: 8. CDR3 sequence: CASSLASGGASNEQFF. In nucleotides, the CDR3 is TGTGCCAGCAGCTTAGCATCAGGGGGCGCTTCCAATGAGCAGTTCTTC.

The rearrangement joins TRBV3-1 (or the pseudogene TRBV3-2) to TRBJ2-1; tentatively, D is TRBD2 (6 bases). CDR1 is LGHDT and CDR2 is YNNKEL in the germline V gene (reference sequence). With 8 bases removed from V and 6 bases from J, the gap between germline ends came to 14 bases. CDR3 length: 13 amino acids. For the CDR3, the DNA is TGTGCCAGCGCTTGGGGACTCTTCAATGAGCAGTTCTTC. Its translation: CASAWGLFNEQFF.

The CDR3 coding sequence is TGTGCCAGCAGCCAAGAGGGGGGGGCCGGTGGCTACACCTTC. Translated: CASSQEGGAGGYTF. The chain is built from TRBV3-1 (or the pseudogene TRBV3-2) and TRBJ1-2; tentative D call: TRBD1 (6 bases). Looked up from germline, CDR1 is LGHDT and CDR2 is YNNKEL (reference sequence). The CDR3 length is 14 residues. Between the trimmed V and J ends, which lost 0 bases and 7 bases, there was a span of 12 bases.

In its sample, this clone was seen once. This chain uses TRBV6-6 with TRBJ1-5; D not certain. Germline CDR1 MNHNY, CDR2 SVGAGI (reference sequence). This CDR3 is built from 14 residues. Trimming took 2 bases from V and 4 from J, leaving 9 bases between them. The CDR3 nucleotides read TGTGCCAGCAGTTACGATCGGGGAAATCAGCCCCAGCATTTT. Translated: CASSYDRGNQPQHF.

The chain recombines TRBV27 with TRBJ2-3; D gene ambiguous. The V gene lost 6 bases and the J gene lost 2 bases, with 21 bases spanning the gap. CDR1 is MNHEY, CDR2 SMNVEV, per germline (reference sequence). The CDR3 length is 17 residues. CDR3 loop: CASSHQIANNPTDTQYF. Written as DNA, the CDR3 is TGTGCCAGCAGCCACCAAATTGCCAACAACCCCACAGATACGCAGTATTTT.

The chain carries TRBV18 and TRBJ1-5; 8 bases map to TRBD1. The germline CDR1 and CDR2 sequences are KGHSH and LQKENI. The junction had 13 bases not matched to a gene; V was cut back by 2 bases and J by 4 bases. This CDR3 region has 18 residues. CDR3 protein: CASSPGTGPGGGNQPQHF. Written as DNA, the CDR3 is TGTGCCAGCTCACCAGGGACAGGCCCAGGCGGAGGGAATCAGCCCCAGCATTTT. The entire variable domain, with the rest obtained from reference TRBV18 and TRBJ1-5, is as follows: NAGVMQNPRHLVRRRGQEARLRCSPMKGHSHVYWYRQLPEEGLKFMVYLQKENIIDESGMPKERFSAEFPKEGPSILRIQQVVRGDSAAYFCASSPGTGPGGGNQPQHFGDGTRLSIL.

The chain uses TRBV3-1 (or the pseudogene TRBV3-2) and TRBJ2-2, with 10 bases lining up with TRBD2. CDR3 length: 15 residues. Germline CDR1 and CDR2: LGHDT and YNNKEL (reference sequence). Trimming at V came to 4 bases and at J to 6 bases, leaving 5 bases not matched to a gene. The CDR3, as DNA: TGTGCCAGCAGCCCCGGACTAGCGGTCGCCGGGGAGCTGTTTTTT. Protein sequence: CASSPGLAVAGELFF.

The chain recombines TRBV18 with TRBJ1-5, with no clear D. Trimming cost V 2 bases and J 5 bases, with 7 bases left between them. This CDR3 contains 13 residues. CDR1 is KGHSH and CDR2 is LQKENI in the germline V gene. The CDR3 nucleotides are TGTGCCAGCTCACCAACCGGGGATCAGCCCCAGCATTTT. It codes for CASSPTGDQPQHF.

The chain joins TRBV24-1 to TRBJ2-2; 8 bases agree with TRBD1. The germline CDR1 and CDR2 sequences are KGHDR and SFDVKD. The CDR3 loop spans 16 amino acids. V lost 3 bases and J lost 5; bases outside the gene matches: 7. The CDR3 coding sequence is TGTGCCACCAGTGATCGGACTCGGACAGGGACCGGGGAGCTGTTTTTT. Protein: CATSDRTRTGTGELFF.

This chain connects TRBV6-5 to TRBJ2-1, with 9 positions matching TRBD2. Germline assignment: CDR1 MNHEY and CDR2 SVGAGI. Trimming took 5 bases from V and 9 from J; bases not matched to a gene: 11. The CDR3 contains 15 residues. The CDR3 DNA is TGTGCCAGCAGTACCGCGGGACTAGCCGTAAGTGAGCAGTTCTTC. Translated, it gives CASSTAGLAVSEQFF.

This rearrangement joins TRBV19 to TRBJ2-1; D unclear. CDR1 is LNHDA, CDR2 SQIVND, per germline (reference sequence). This CDR3 contains 13 residues. Trimming removed 3 bases from V and 2 bases from J, with 5 bases in between. The CDR3 DNA sequence: TGTGCCAGTAGTATTCGGGCCTACAATGAGCAGTTCTTC. Protein: CASSIRAYNEQFF.

The V gene is TRBV28, the J gene TRBJ1-2, with D hard to call. V lost 10 bases, J lost 7 bases, and 13 bases lay in between. Germline V lookup: CDR1 MDHEN, CDR2 SYDVKM. The CDR3 runs 11 residues. The CDR3 is CATLPRSGYTF. CDR3 in DNA: TGTGCCACCCTCCCCAGATCTGGCTACACCTTC.

This chain connects TRBV7-3 to TRBJ2-3, with 8 bases aligning to TRBD1. V lost 5 bases to trimming and J lost 1 base; unmatched junction nucleotides: 5. CDR1 and CDR2 (germline): SGHTA, FQGTGA. The CDR3 loop spans 15 amino acids. CDR3 amino acids: CASSPSTGGTDTQYF. As DNA, the CDR3 is TGTGCCAGCAGCCCGTCGACAGGGGGCACAGATACGCAGTATTTT.

The chain is built from TRBV4-1 and TRBJ1-2; D gene ambiguous. Deletions cut 4 bases from V and 3 bases from J, with 15 bases between. The germline CDR1 and CDR2 sequences are MGHRA and YSYEKL. The CDR3 runs 15 residues. The CDR3 loop is CASSPSSGLYYGYTF. For the CDR3, the DNA is TGCGCCAGCAGCCCCTCCTCGGGTCTATACTATGGCTACACCTTC.

The chain uses TRBV10-3 and TRBJ1-5; D perhaps matches TRBD1 (6 bases). The CDR3 sequence is 15 residues long. CDR1 and CDR2 (germline): ENHRY, SYGVKD. V shed 2 bases and J shed 3 bases, with 11 bases lying between them. CDR3 protein: CAISEEDRDNQPQHF. The CDR3 nucleotides are TGTGCCATCAGTGAGGAGGACAGAGACAATCAGCCCCAGCATTTT.

This CDR3 is CASSLTGAGTEAFF. In DNA form, the CDR3 reads TGTGCCAGCAGCTTGACAGGAGCGGGGACTGAAGCTTTCTTT. The V call is TRBV5-5, the J call TRBJ1-1; TRBD1 is a possible D gene (5 bases). Deletions cut 1 base from V and 5 bases from J, with 12 bases between. The germline CDR1 and CDR2 sequences are SGHKS and YYEKEE (reference sequence). The CDR3 spans 14 residues.

This clone was recorded once. The V and J genes are TRBV11-3 and TRBJ2-3, with 8 positions matching TRBD1. After removal of 5 bases from V and 5 bases from J, the junction contained 12 bases not matched to a gene. The CDR3 is made up of 16 amino acids. Germline CDR1 is SGHNT and CDR2 is YENEEA. The CDR3 DNA reads as TGTGCCAGCAGCCCAGGGACAGGCAAACTGGGAGATACGCAGTATTTT. Encoded protein: CASSPGTGKLGDTQYF.

A few counts support this clone. The CDR3 DNA follows: TGTGCCAGCAGGGGGACTAGCGGGAGGGCCCGGTACAATGAGCAGTTCTTC. This gives the protein CASRGTSGRARYNEQFF. V is TRBV7-9 and J is TRBJ2-1; 16 bases fit TRBD2. CDR1 and CDR2 (germline): SEHNR, FQNEAQ (reference sequence). This CDR3 spans 17 amino acids. V dropped 6 bases and J dropped 4; count of bases not matched to a gene: 6.

This rearrangement joins TRBV7-9 to TRBJ1-3; D remains ambiguous. This CDR3 region has 13 residues. From germline, CDR1 is SEHNR and CDR2 FQNEAQ (reference sequence). V gave up 8 bases and J gave up 4 bases, with 12 bases separating them. CDR3 coding DNA: TGTGCCAGCGGAGTAGGTTTGGGAAACACCATATATTTT. Its protein is CASGVGLGNTIYF. Full variable domain (outside the CDR3, taken from reference TRBV7-9 and TRBJ1-3): DTGVSQNPRHKITKRGQNVTFRCDPISEHNRLYWYRQTLGQGPEFLTYFQNEAQLEKSRLLSDRFSAERPKGSFSTLEIQRTEQGDSAMYLCASGVGLGNTIYFGEGSWLTVV.

This clone was counted between two and nine times. This sequence joins TRBV29-1 and TRBJ1-4; 9 nucleotides match TRBD1. CDR3 size: 17 residues. Unmatched junction bases numbered 9, after V lost 0 bases and J lost 4 bases. Per germline, CDR1 SQVTM and CDR2 ANQGSEA. The CDR3 region is CSVEDSGTGRINEKLFF. CDR3 DNA sequence: TGCAGCGTTGAAGATTCGGGGACAGGGCGAATTAATGAAAAACTGTTTTTT.

J is TRBJ2-5 and V is TRBV27; D might be TRBD1 (6 bases). Germline V gene sequence: CDR1 MNHEY, CDR2 SMNVEV (reference sequence). Deletions cut 5 bases from V and 2 bases from J, with 15 bases between. CDR3 length: 15 amino acids. The CDR3 is CASSPQVGTQETQYF. The DNA for the CDR3 is TGTGCCAGCAGTCCTCAGGTGGGGACACAAGAGACCCAGTACTTC.